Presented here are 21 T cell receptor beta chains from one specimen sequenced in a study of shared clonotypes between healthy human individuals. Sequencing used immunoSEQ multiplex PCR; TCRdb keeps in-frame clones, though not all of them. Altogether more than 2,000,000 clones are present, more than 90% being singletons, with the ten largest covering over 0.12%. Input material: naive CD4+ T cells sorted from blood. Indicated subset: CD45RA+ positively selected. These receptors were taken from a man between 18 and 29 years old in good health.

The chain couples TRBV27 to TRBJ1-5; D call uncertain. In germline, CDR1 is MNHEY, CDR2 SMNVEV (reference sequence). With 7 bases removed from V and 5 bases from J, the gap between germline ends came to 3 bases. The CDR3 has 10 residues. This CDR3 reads CASKDQPQHF. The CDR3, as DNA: TGTGCCAGCAAAGATCAGCCCCAGCATTTT.

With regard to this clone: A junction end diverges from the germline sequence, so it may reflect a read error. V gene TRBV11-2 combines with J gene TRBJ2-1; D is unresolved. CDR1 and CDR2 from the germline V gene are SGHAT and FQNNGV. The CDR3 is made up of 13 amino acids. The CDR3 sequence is CASSLVGYTEQFF. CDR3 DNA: TGTGCCAGCAGCTTAGTAGGGTACACTGAGCAGTTCTTC.

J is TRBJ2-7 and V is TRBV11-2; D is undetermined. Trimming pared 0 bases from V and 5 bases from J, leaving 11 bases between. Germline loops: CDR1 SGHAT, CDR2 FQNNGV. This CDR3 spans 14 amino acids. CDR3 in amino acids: CASSLDGGRDEQYF. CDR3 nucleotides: TGTGCCAGCAGCTTAGATGGCGGACGGGACGAGCAGTACTTC.

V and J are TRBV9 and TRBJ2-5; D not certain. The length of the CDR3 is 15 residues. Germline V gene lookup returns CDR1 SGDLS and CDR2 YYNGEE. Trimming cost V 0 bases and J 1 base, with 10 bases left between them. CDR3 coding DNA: TGTGCCAGCAGCGTAGGTCCCAACCCCCAAGAGACCCAGTACTTC. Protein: CASSVGPNPQETQYF.

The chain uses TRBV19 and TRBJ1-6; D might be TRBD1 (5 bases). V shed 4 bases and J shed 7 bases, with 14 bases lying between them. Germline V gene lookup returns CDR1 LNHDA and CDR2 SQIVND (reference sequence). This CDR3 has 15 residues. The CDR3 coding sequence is TGTGCCAGTAGTACCGCCGGCAGGGCCAATTCACCCCTCCACTTT. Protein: CASSTAGRANSPLHF.

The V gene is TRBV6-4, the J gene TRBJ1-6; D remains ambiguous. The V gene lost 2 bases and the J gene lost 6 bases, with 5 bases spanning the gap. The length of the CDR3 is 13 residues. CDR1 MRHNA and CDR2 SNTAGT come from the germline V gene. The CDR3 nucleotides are TGTGCCAGCAGTGACGAGCTTAATTCACCCCTCCACTTT. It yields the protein CASSDELNSPLHF.

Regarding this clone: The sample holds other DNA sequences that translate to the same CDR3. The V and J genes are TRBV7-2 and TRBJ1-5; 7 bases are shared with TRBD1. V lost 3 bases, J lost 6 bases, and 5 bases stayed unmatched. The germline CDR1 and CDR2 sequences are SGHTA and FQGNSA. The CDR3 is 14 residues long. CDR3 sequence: CASSFDRDRQPQHF. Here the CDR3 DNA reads TGTGCCAGCAGCTTCGACAGGGATCGTCAGCCCCAGCATTTT.

CDR3 residues: CASSLGRASTDTQYF. DNA of the CDR3: TGTGCCAGCAGCTTAGGCAGGGCGAGCACAGATACGCAGTATTTT. The gene calls are TRBV7-3 and TRBJ2-3; tentatively, D is TRBD1 (5 bases). V dropped 2 bases and J dropped 0 bases, with 9 bases sitting between them. The CDR3 contains 15 residues. Germline V gene data show CDR1 as SGHTA and CDR2 as FQGTGA.

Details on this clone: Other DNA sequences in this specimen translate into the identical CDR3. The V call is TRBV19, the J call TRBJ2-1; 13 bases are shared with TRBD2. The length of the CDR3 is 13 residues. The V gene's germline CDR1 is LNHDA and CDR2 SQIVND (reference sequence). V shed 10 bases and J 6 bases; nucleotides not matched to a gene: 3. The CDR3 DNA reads TGTGCCACCAGACTAGCGGGAGGCAATGAGCAGTTCTTC. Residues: CATRLAGGNEQFF.

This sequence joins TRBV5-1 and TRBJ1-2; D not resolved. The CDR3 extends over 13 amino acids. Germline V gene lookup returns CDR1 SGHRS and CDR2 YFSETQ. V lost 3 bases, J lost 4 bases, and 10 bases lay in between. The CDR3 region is CASSSDGRYGYTF. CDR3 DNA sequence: TGCGCCAGCAGCTCCGACGGACGCTATGGCTACACCTTC.

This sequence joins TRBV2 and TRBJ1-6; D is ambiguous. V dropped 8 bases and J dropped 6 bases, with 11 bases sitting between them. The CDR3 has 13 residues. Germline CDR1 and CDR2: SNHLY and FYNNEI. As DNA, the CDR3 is TGTGCCAGCGGAAACACAGCTAATTCACCCCTCCACTTT. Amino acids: CASGNTANSPLHF.

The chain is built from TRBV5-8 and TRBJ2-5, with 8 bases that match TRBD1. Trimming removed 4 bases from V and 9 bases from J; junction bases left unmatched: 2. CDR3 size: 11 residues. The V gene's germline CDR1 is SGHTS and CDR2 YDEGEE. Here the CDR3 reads CASSVGQAQYF. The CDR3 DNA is TGTGCCAGCAGCGTGGGACAGGCCCAGTACTTC.

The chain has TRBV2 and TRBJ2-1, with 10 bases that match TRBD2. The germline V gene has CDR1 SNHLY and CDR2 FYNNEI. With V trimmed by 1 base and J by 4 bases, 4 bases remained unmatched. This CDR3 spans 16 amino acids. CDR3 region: CASSEEAGGPYNEQFF. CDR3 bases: TGTGCCAGCAGTGAAGAAGCGGGGGGGCCTTACAATGAGCAGTTCTTC. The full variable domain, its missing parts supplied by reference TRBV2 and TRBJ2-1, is EPEVTQTPSHQVTQMGQEVILRCVPISNHLYFYWYRQILGQKVEFLVSFYNNEISEKSEIFDDQFSVERPDGSNFTLKIRSTKLEDSAMYFCASSEEAGGPYNEQFFGPGTRLTVL.

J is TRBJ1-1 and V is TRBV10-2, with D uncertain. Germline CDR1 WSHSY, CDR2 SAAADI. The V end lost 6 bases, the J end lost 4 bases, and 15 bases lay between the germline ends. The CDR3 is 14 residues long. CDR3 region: CASRDLLESTEAFF. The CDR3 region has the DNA TGCGCCAGCAGGGACCTATTAGAGAGCACTGAAGCTTTCTTT.

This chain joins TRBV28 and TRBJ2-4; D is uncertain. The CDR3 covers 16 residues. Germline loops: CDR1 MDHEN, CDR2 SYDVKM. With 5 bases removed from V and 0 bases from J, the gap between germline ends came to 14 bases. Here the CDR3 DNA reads TGTGCCAGCAGTACCAAAGCCGCCCGAGCCAAAAACATTCAGTACTTC. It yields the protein CASSTKAARAKNIQYF.

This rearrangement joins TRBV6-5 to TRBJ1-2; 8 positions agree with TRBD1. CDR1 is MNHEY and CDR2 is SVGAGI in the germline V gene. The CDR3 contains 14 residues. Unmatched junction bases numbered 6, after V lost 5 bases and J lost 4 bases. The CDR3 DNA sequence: TGTGCCAGCAGTGGTTCCGGACAGGGCTATGGCTACACCTTC. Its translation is CASSGSGQGYGYTF.

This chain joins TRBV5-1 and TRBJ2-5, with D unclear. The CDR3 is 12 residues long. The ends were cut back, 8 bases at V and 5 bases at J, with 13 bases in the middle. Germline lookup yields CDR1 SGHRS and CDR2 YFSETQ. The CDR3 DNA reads TGCGCCAGTGGGCCAATTACGGAGACCCAGTACTTC. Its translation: CASGPITETQYF.

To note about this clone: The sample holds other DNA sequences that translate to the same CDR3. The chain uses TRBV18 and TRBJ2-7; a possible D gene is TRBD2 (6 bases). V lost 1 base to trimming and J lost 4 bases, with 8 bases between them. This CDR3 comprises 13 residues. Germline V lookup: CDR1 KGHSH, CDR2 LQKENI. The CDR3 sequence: CASSPLEGYEQYF. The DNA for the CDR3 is TGTGCCAGCTCACCACTGGAGGGTTACGAGCAGTACTTC.

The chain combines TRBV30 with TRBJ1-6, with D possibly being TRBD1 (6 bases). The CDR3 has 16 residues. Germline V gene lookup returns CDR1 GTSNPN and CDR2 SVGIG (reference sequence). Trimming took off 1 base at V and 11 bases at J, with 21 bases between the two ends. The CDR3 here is CAWSADRTIRGTPLHF. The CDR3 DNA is TGTGCCTGGAGTGCCGACAGGACAATAAGGGGTACACCCCTCCACTTT.

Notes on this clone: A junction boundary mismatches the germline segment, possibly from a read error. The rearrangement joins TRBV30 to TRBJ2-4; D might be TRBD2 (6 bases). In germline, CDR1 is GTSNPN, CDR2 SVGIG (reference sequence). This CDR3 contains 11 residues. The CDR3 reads CAWSVQEGRHF. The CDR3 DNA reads TGTGCCTGGAGTGTACAGGAGGGTAGGCACTTC.

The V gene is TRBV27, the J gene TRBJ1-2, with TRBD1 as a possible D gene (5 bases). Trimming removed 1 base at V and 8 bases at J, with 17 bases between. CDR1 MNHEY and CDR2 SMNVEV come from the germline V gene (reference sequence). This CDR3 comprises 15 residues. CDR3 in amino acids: CASSLYRVGGLGYTF. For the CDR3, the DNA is TGTGCCAGCAGTTTATATCGGGTTGGGGGTTTGGGCTACACCTTC.